This entry describes one T cell receptor (beta chain). The data are from a study of T cell responses to AZD1222 COVID-19 vaccine. V gave up 5 bases and J gave up 1 base; unmatched junction bases: 6. Per germline, CDR1 GTSNPN and CDR2 SVGIG (reference sequence). CDR3 size: 14 residues. The method was immunoSEQ multiplex PCR; TCRdb's version includes in-frame clones alone and lacks a portion of them. The table shows about 130,000 clones, with less than 95% occurring only once. The sequenced sample was peripheral blood, obtained on day 0 of MenACWY control vaccination. The genes are TRBV30 and TRBJ2-7, with TRBD1 identical over 9 bases. The sequence was obtained from an adult in good health. The CDR3 DNA reads as TGTGCCTGGGCCCTGGGACAGGGATCCTACGAGCAGTACTTC. It codes for CAWALGQGSYEQYF.